This record looks at one T cell receptor beta chain sequence and its context. The sample belongs to a study of control samples from healthy donors and cancer patients. J gave up 5 bases and V 5 bases, and 11 bases lay outside the gene matches. The CDR3 runs 16 residues. Germline loops: CDR1 KGHDR, CDR2 SFDVKD. This table comes from immunoSEQ multiplex PCR, and its TCRdb copy is limited to in-frame clones, with some not included. The data contain about 130,000 clones, 75% to 95% of them seen just once; the ten biggest clones take up more than 2%. The sequence came from a man between 18 and 35 years old in good health. Sequencing was carried out using blood. V usage is TRBV24-1 and J usage is TRBJ2-5, with 9 bases lining up with TRBD1. The CDR3 region is CATSAGSGQGWETQYF. CDR3 nucleotide sequence: TGTGCCACCAGTGCCGGAAGTGGACAGGGGTGGGAGACCCAGTACTTC.